This T cell receptor (beta chain) was documented in a study of cytomegalovirus exposure and HLA in healthy donors. Study findings and constraints: With DRB1 most and HLA-C fewest, TCR association rates differed between HLA loci in a later analysis. Solely CMV serostatus was available to characterize immune exposure.

This CDR3 is 14 amino acids long. Trimming cost V 2 bases and J 4 bases, with 11 bases left between them. Looked up from germline, CDR1 is SGHRS and CDR2 is YFSETQ. Of note for this clone: The antigen is unknown.

Vbeta (60) and Jbeta (13) primers were used in the PCR. Method: immunoSEQ multiplex PCR; TCRdb's copy keeps in-frame clones and lacks some. Here the sample spans 60,000 to 70,000 clones, 75% being singletons. The TCR comes from a woman between 35 and 50 years old in good health and CMV-seropositive. Sequences were obtained from PBMCs. The rearrangement links TRBV5-1 to TRBJ2-3, with a weak D call TRBD1 (6 bases). This chain's CDR3 is CASSLQGEADTQYF. The CDR3 DNA reads TGCGCCAGCAGCTTACAGGGAGAAGCAGATACGCAGTATTTT.